This T cell receptor (beta chain) was observed in a study of cytomegalovirus exposure and HLA in healthy donors. About this clone: Its antigen is undetermined.

Findings and caveats of the study: It was reported that the classifier diagnosed cytomegalovirus status with high specificity and sensitivity in both the original and validation cohorts. Across HLA loci, a later analysis found differing TCR association rates, with DRB1 most and HLA-C fewest.

V trimming: 5 bases; J trimming: 5 bases; junction bases outside the gene matches: 10. The CDR3 is made up of 15 amino acids. Germline CDR1 reads MDHEN; CDR2 reads SYDVKM. The PCR employed 60 Vbeta primers together with 13 Jbeta primers. Original handling: Counted up in a later analysis, unique TCR beta chains came to 65 million to 80 million, with 9.5 million to 13 million shared. Sequenced by immunoSEQ multiplex PCR; TCRdb stores in-frame clones only, minus some. The D gene and trimming were derived from the DNA, and the V and J assignments and clone size from that table. Among some 170,000 clones, about four fifths were seen once, and the ten largest hold roughly 5%. This cohort consisted of healthy bone marrow donors.

Source material: PBMCs. The V gene is TRBV28, the J gene TRBJ2-3; TRBD2 aligns across 7 bases. The receptor comes from a woman in her late teens or twenties in good health and CMV-seropositive. CDR3 bases: TGTGCCAGCAGTCCCCCCACGGGGGGAGGAGATACGCAGTATTTT. This translates into CASSPPTGGGDTQYF.